Presented here are 10 T cell receptor beta chains from one specimen sequenced in a study of cytomegalovirus exposure and HLA in healthy donors. PCR primers comprised 60 Vbeta and 13 Jbeta primers. Profiling relied on immunoSEQ multiplex PCR, and the TCRdb table lists in-frame clones only, not all of them. The table records some 130,000 clones, almost 85% of them present only once. The sample taken for sequencing was PBMCs. The receptor set was obtained from a boy aged 2 to 10 in good health and CMV-seronegative.

The V and J genes are TRBV6-4 and TRBJ2-2; D is possibly TRBD2 (7 bases). V was shortened by 4 bases and J by 7 bases, with 16 bases between the two germline ends. Germline assignment: CDR1 MRHNA and CDR2 SNTAGT. The CDR3 runs 15 residues. The CDR3 DNA is TGTGCCAGCAGTGCGGAACGGGGGGCTGGCGGGGAGCTGTTTTTT. Translating it yields CASSAERGAGGELFF.

The count of this clone is one. The chain couples TRBV18 to TRBJ2-1; 8 bases fit TRBD2. The junction had 11 bases not matched to a gene; V was cut back by 3 bases and J by 4 bases. Germline V gene sequence: CDR1 KGHSH, CDR2 LQKENI. The CDR3 has 17 amino acids. The CDR3 region has the DNA TGTGCCAGCTCACCCTACCCCTTAGCGGGAAGGTACAATGAGCAGTTCTTC. It specifies CASSPYPLAGRYNEQFF.

This chain uses TRBV27 with TRBJ1-5; perhaps TRBD1 as D (5 bases). The V gene lost 3 bases and the J gene lost 3 bases, with 15 bases spanning the gap. The CDR3 is made up of 16 amino acids. Per the germline V gene, CDR1 is MNHEY and CDR2 is SMNVEV (reference sequence). In DNA form, the CDR3 reads TGTGCCAGCAGTTTCCAGGCAGGGATGAACAATCAGCCCCAGCATTTT. Amino acids: CASSFQAGMNNQPQHF.

The chain couples TRBV4-3 to TRBJ2-2; a possible D gene is TRBD1 (5 bases). CDR3 size: 14 residues. V lost 3 bases and J lost 1, with 6 bases in between. CDR1 and CDR2 from the germline V gene are LGHNA and YSLEER. For the CDR3, the DNA is TGCGCCAGCAGCCAGGACAAGAACACCGGGGAGCTGTTTTTT. Encoded protein: CASSQDKNTGELFF.

The gene calls are TRBV28 and TRBJ2-7, with 10 nucleotides matching TRBD2. V shed 4 bases, J shed 3 bases, and the junction held 6 bases outside the gene matches. Germline V CDR1 and CDR2: MDHEN, SYDVKM. The CDR3 extends over 15 amino acids. The CDR3 nucleotides are TGTGCCAGCAGTTATAGCGGGAGGCACGACTACGAGCAGTACGTC. This codes for CASSYSGRHDYEQYV.

The chain carries TRBV6-5 and TRBJ2-1; 7 bases line up with TRBD2. V was pared by 7 bases and J by 9 bases, with 6 bases of the junction left unmatched. Germline lookup yields CDR1 MNHEY and CDR2 SVGAGI. The CDR3 has 12 residues. The CDR3 region is CASTKRGTEQFF. The CDR3 DNA reads TGTGCCAGCACGAAGCGGGGTACTGAGCAGTTCTTC.

This rearrangement joins TRBV9 to TRBJ2-5, with 8 bases that match TRBD2. Looked up from germline, CDR1 is SGDLS and CDR2 is YYNGEE. This CDR3 spans 15 amino acids. Trimming removed 4 bases from V and 2 bases from J; junction bases left unmatched: 7. CDR3: CASSTAGGLQETQYF. CDR3 DNA sequence: TGTGCCAGCAGCACCGCGGGGGGACTACAAGAGACCCAGTACTTC.

The V gene is TRBV10-1, the J gene TRBJ2-7, with TRBD2 identical over 7 bases. Germline V gene data show CDR1 as WNHNN and CDR2 as SYGVQD (reference sequence). The CDR3 has 14 residues. The J segment lost 3 bases and the V segment lost 7 bases, leaving 9 bases of the junction unmatched. CDR3 nucleotides: TGCGCCAGCACTGGGACTAATTTATACTACGAGCAGTACGTC. Amino acid sequence: CASTGTNLYYEQYV.

The V gene is TRBV30, the J gene TRBJ1-5; D unclear. V shed 0 bases and J shed 0 bases, with 9 bases lying between them. The CDR3 runs to 15 residues. Per germline, CDR1 GTSNPN and CDR2 SVGIG (reference sequence). CDR3 residues: CAWSVRGYSNQPQHF. The DNA of the CDR3 is TGTGCCTGGAGTGTACGAGGGTATAGCAATCAGCCCCAGCATTTT.

The rearrangement joins TRBV7-2 to TRBJ1-1; D is undetermined. This CDR3 has 16 amino acids. Germline V gene lookup returns CDR1 SGHTA and CDR2 FQGNSA. V was clipped by 1 base and J by 0 bases, with 12 bases between them. CDR3 sequence: CASSLVRSRLNTEAFF. In DNA, the CDR3 is TGTGCCAGCAGCTTAGTAAGGAGTAGGCTGAACACTGAAGCTTTCTTT. The full variable domain, rest sourced from reference TRBV7-2 and TRBJ1-1, is GAGVSQSPSNKVTEKGKDVELRCDPISGHTALYWYRQSLGQGLEFLIYFQGNSAPDKSGLPSDRFSAERTGGSVSTLTIQRTQQEDSAVYLCASSLVRSRLNTEAFFGQGTRLTVV.